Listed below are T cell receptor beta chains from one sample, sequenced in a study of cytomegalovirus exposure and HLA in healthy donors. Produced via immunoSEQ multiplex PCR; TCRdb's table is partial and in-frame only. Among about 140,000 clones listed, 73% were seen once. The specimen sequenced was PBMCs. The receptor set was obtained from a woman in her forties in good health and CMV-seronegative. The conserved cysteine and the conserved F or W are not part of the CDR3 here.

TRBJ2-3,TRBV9,ASSLGRVDTQY
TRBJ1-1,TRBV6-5,ASRQQGNTEAF
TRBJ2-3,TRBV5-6,ASSLGLADTQY
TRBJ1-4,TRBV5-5,ASSFGGVGNEKLF
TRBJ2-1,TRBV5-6,ASISGTLNEQF
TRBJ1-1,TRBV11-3,ASSQGLNTEAF
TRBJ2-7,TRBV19,EKGRVCEQY
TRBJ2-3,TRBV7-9,ASSRASSGSTDTQY
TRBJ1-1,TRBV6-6,ASSYRVTGDTEAF
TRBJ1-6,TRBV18,ASSPVGTGTINSPLH
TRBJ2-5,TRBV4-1,ASSQRLAGEETQY
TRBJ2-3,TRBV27,ASSRGTDTQY
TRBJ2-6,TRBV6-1,ASNTGPGANVLT
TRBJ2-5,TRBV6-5,ASRDKVQQETQY
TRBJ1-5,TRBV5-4,ASSLGPRGDRYQPQH
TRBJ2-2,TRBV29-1,SVRQGANTGELF
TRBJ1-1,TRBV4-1,ASSQLDQGANEAF
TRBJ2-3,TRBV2,ASSDLAGVADTQY
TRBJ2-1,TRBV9,ASSVEAGPSSEQF
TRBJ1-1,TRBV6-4,ASSDQINTEAF